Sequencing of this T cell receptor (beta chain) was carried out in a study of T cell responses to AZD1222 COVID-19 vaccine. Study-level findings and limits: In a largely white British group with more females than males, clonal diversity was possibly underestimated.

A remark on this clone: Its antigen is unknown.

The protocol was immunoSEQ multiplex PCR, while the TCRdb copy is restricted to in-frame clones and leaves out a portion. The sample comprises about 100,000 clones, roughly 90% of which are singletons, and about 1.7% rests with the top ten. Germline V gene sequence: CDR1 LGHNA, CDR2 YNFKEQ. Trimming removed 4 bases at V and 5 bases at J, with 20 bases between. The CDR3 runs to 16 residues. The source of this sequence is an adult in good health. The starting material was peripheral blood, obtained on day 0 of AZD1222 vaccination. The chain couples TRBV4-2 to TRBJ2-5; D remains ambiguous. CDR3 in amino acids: CASSPSLNHWAETQYF. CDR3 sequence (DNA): TGTGCCAGCAGCCCCTCCCTTAACCATTGGGCGGAGACCCAGTACTTC.